Listed here are 18 T cell receptor beta chains from one sample, sequenced in a study of control samples from healthy donors and cancer patients. TCRdb's copy holds only in-frame clones and misses some; the assay was immunoSEQ multiplex PCR. The sample has tens of thousands of clones, about 82% seen once. Sequencing used blood. These receptors were obtained from a man aged 35 to 55 in good health.

This chain's CDR3 is CASSQEGGGPYEQYF. The CDR3 DNA sequence: TGTGCCAGCAGCCAAGAGGGGGGGGGCCCCTACGAGCAGTACTTC. The V and J genes are TRBV14 and TRBJ2-7, with a possible D match to TRBD2 (7 bases). The V and J ends lost 0 bases and 2 bases respectively, with 11 bases between them. The CDR3 is 15 amino acids. Germline CDR1 and CDR2: SGHDN and FVKESK. Full variable domain (rest looked up from reference TRBV14 and TRBJ2-7): EAGVTQFPSHSVIEKGQTVTLRCDPISGHDNLYWYRRVMGKEIKFLLHFVKESKQDESGMPNNRFLAERTGGTYSTLKVQPAELEDSGVYFCASSQEGGGPYEQYFGPGTRLTVT.

CDR3 residues: CASMRTPIFSSGNTIYF. The CDR3 DNA sequence: TGTGCCAGCATGCGGACACCCATCTTTAGCTCTGGAAACACCATATATTTT. J is TRBJ1-3 and V is TRBV27; tentatively, D is TRBD1 (5 bases). Germline CDR1 reads MNHEY; CDR2 reads SMNVEV (reference sequence). Trimming took 7 bases from V and 0 from J, leaving 19 bases between them. The length of the CDR3 is 17 residues.

V is TRBV5-3 and J is TRBJ2-7; D assignment may be TRBD1 or TRBD2 (5 bases each). TRBV5-3 qualifies as an ORF whose function is uncertain. Trimming took off 4 bases at V and 2 bases at J, with 13 bases between the two ends. CDR3 length equals 14 residues. CDR3 in amino acids: CARSVRDGTYEQYF. The CDR3 nucleotides are TGTGCCAGAAGCGTCCGGGACGGAACCTACGAGCAGTACTTC.

The chain uses TRBV2 and TRBJ2-5; 7 nucleotides align to TRBD1. The length of the CDR3 is 14 residues. Trimming removed 6 bases from V and 6 bases from J; junction bases left unmatched: 10. Germline loops: CDR1 SNHLY, CDR2 FYNNEI. DNA of the CDR3: TGTGCCAGCAGCGTTAGACAGGGCGTTCAGACCCAGTACTTC. It encodes CASSVRQGVQTQYF.

The rearrangement joins TRBV7-2 to TRBJ2-4; D gene unclear. Germline CDR1 and CDR2: SGHTA and FQGNSA. There are 14 residues in the CDR3. V was cut by 5 bases and J by 6 bases, with 14 bases left in between. This chain's CDR3 is CASSLGPEANIQYF. DNA for the CDR3: TGTGCCAGCAGCCTCGGCCCCGAGGCAAACATTCAGTACTTC.

This chain's CDR3 is CASSYSIITDTQYF. CDR3 coding DNA: TGTGCCAGCAGTTACTCGATCATCACAGATACGCAGTATTTT. This chain uses TRBV6-5 with TRBJ2-3; D gene uncertain. CDR3 length equals 14 residues. Germline values: CDR1 MNHEY, CDR2 SVGAGI. V was shortened by 0 bases and J by 2 bases, with 6 bases between the two germline ends.

The chain couples TRBV4-3 to TRBJ1-1; D remains ambiguous. The CDR3 covers 15 residues. Trimming removed 0 bases from V and 3 bases from J, with 11 bases in between. Germline values: CDR1 LGHNA, CDR2 YSLEER. As DNA, the CDR3 is TGCGCCAGCAGCCAAGATCTAAGTAGGGACACTGAAGCTTTCTTT. Amino acids: CASSQDLSRDTEAFF.

This chain connects TRBV28 to TRBJ1-2, with no clear D. This CDR3 has 12 amino acids. The ends were cut back, 8 bases at V and 3 bases at J, with 10 bases in the middle. CDR1 is MDHEN, CDR2 SYDVKM, per germline. As DNA, the CDR3 is TGTGCCAGCGGGCCTGTTGACTATGGCTACACCTTC. This sequence encodes CASGPVDYGYTF.

V is TRBV4-3 and J is TRBJ2-1; TRBD2 matches 8 bases. Losses at the gene ends were 0 bases for V and 7 bases for J; bases not matched to a gene: 5. Germline-derived CDR1 and CDR2 are LGHNA and YSLEER. The CDR3 runs 15 residues. Here the CDR3 reads CASSQERAGVNEQFF. The CDR3 DNA sequence: TGCGCCAGCAGCCAAGAGCGAGCGGGAGTGAATGAGCAGTTCTTC.

The chain uses TRBV19 and TRBJ2-1, with TRBD2 matching over 8 bases. Germline lookup yields CDR1 LNHDA and CDR2 SQIVND (reference sequence). The CDR3 extends over 15 amino acids. Trimming cost V 7 bases and J 6 bases; bases outside gene matches: 11. CDR3 sequence reads: CASTSYGGDGNEQFF. Written as DNA, the CDR3 is TGTGCCAGTACCTCATACGGGGGGGATGGCAATGAGCAGTTCTTC.

V is TRBV27 and J is TRBJ2-7, with unresolved D. Germline CDR1 reads MNHEY; CDR2 reads SMNVEV (reference sequence). The CDR3 runs to 13 residues. V was trimmed by 0 bases and J by 2 bases, leaving 5 bases between them. This CDR3 reads CASSLSRTYEQYF. The DNA of the CDR3 is TGTGCCAGCAGTTTATCGCGCACCTACGAGCAGTACTTC.

The chain employs TRBV5-1 and TRBJ2-3, with D unresolved. V lost 0 bases to trimming and J lost 2 bases, with 7 bases between them. CDR1 is SGHRS, CDR2 YFSETQ, per germline. The CDR3 has 14 amino acids. CDR3 sequence reads: CASSLGVITDTQYF. DNA for the CDR3: TGCGCCAGCAGCTTGGGAGTAATCACAGATACGCAGTATTTT.

This clone qualifies as medium-sized. This chain uses TRBV30 with TRBJ1-2; TRBD1 is a possible D gene (5 bases). CDR1 and CDR2 (germline): GTSNPN, SVGIG (reference sequence). This CDR3 spans 14 amino acids. The V and J ends lost 2 bases and 8 bases respectively, with 18 bases between them. The CDR3 region is CAWSPGMGPGGYTF. The CDR3 coding sequence is TGTGCCTGGAGTCCCGGGATGGGACCGGGAGGCTACACCTTC.

The chain combines TRBV19 with TRBJ2-7; D gene unclear. From germline, CDR1 is LNHDA and CDR2 SQIVND (reference sequence). The CDR3 covers 13 residues. Trimming took 5 bases from V and 2 from J, leaving 10 bases between them. This CDR3 is CASSRDMAYEQYF. The CDR3 DNA follows: TGTGCCAGTAGTCGCGACATGGCCTACGAGCAGTACTTC.

This chain joins TRBV5-6 and TRBJ2-3, with D uncertain. This CDR3 has 13 amino acids. V was trimmed by 6 bases and J by 6 bases, leaving 14 bases between them. Germline values: CDR1 SGHDT, CDR2 YYEEEE. CDR3 protein: CASTVGSMDTQYF. CDR3 DNA: TGTGCCAGCACCGTAGGTTCCATGGATACGCAGTATTTT.

The chain joins TRBV9 to TRBJ1-4, with no clear D. This CDR3 region has 14 residues. Per germline, CDR1 SGDLS and CDR2 YYNGEE. V was pared by 4 bases and J by 4 bases, with 11 bases between. This chain's CDR3 is CASSPRADNEKLFF. CDR3 nucleotide sequence: TGTGCCAGCAGCCCCCGGGCAGATAATGAAAAACTGTTTTTT.

In this sample, this clone turned up once. The rearrangement links TRBV7-2 to TRBJ1-2; D might be TRBD1 (6 bases). From germline, CDR1 is SGHTA and CDR2 FQGNSA. The CDR3 totals 13 residues. Trimming removed 5 bases at V and 7 bases at J, with 14 bases between. CDR3 coding DNA: TGTGCCAGCAGCCCGGGGGGCTTAAGTGGCTACACCTTC. Its protein is CASSPGGLSGYTF.

The J gene is TRBJ1-4, the V gene TRBV5-1; no definite D call. Germline V gene lookup returns CDR1 SGHRS and CDR2 YFSETQ. Between the trimmed V and J ends, which lost 0 bases and 10 bases, there was a span of 10 bases. The CDR3 has 13 residues. CDR3 DNA sequence: TGCGCCAGCAGCTTGGGGGAAGTTGGAAAACTGTTTTTT. Protein product: CASSLGEVGKLFF.